The clone carrying this T cell receptor (beta chain) was detected ten times or more. This entry comes from a study of molecular identifiers for immune sequencing clone quantification. V dropped 6 bases and J dropped 6; count of bases not matched to a gene: 10. There are 14 residues in the CDR3. CDR1 is SGHDT and CDR2 is YYEEEE in the germline V gene. Using its own MiXCR run on the PCR reads, TCRdb lists one record per CDR3 protein. The data contain 250,000 to 400,000 distinct CDR3 sequences, 20% to 25% of them singletons. The TCR was taken from a human donor in good health. Some libraries in this study had Jurkat cell RNA spiked in. The chain uses TRBV5-6 and TRBJ2-3, with 7 bases lining up with TRBD1. The specimen was naive CD8+ T cells from blood, with Jurkat cell RNA spiked in. The subset was: FACS-sorted CD8+CD4-CCR7+CD45RA+ naive T cells. CDR3 loop: CASTLRGPGDTQYF. CDR3 DNA sequence: TGTGCCAGCACTTTGAGGGGGCCCGGGGATACGCAGTATTTT.